This record covers a single T cell receptor (beta chain). Antigen specificity is unknown. These data originate in a study of siplizumab effects on memory and regulatory T cells. Points from the study as a whole: Under siplizumab, alloreactive sequences traced to unstimulated CD4+ memory cells were significantly reduced. Memory cells seemed less diverse than naive T cells, which seemed major alloresponse contributors. Among alloreactive clones, only a minor fraction mapped to unstimulated subsets.

Assays were performed on about 100,000 TCR templates per sample. TCRdb keeps only in-frame clones here, not all; method: immunoSEQ multiplex PCR. The table includes approximately 91,000 clones, about 95% detected once. The sequencing sample was made of CD8+ T cells sorted from blood. This clonotype was sampled from a human donor in good health.

The CDR3 nucleotides are TGTGCCAGCAGTTTTTCGGGGGTCAGCACAGATACGCAGTATTTT. Protein sequence: CASSFSGVSTDTQYF. The gene calls are TRBV27 and TRBJ2-3, with D perhaps TRBD2 (6 bases). Trimming removed 3 bases from V and 0 bases from J, with 10 bases in between. From germline, CDR1 is MNHEY and CDR2 SMNVEV (reference sequence). The CDR3 covers 15 residues.